The rows below give T cell receptor beta chains drawn from one sample of a study of blood T cell repertoires in COVID-19. Some clones are missing from TCRdb's copy, which holds only in-frame ones; the method was immunoSEQ multiplex PCR. The sample records over 85,000 clones, around 82% being singletons. Source material: peripheral blood. The receptor set was obtained from a woman of 80 years or more with COVID-19, enrolled during active disease. The CDR3 runs from the conserved cysteine through the conserved F or W. Fields, in order: CDR3 DNA, CDR3 protein, J gene, CDR3 length, clone size, D gene, V gene. D genes are given only for firm matches. Clone size is not always given. Where it is, it says once, few, many or a class for expanded clones.

TGCGCCAGCAGCTCAGCGGGAGGGACAGATACGCAGTATTTT CASSSAGGTDTQYF TRBJ2-3 14 few TRBD2 TRBV5-1
TGTGCCAGCTCACCAATGGGGGCCCTGAACACTGAAGCTTTCTTT CASSPMGALNTEAFF TRBJ1-1 15 . . TRBV18
TGTGCCAGCAGGCCTCTCCCTGGAGGGATCGGTAATGAAAAACTGTTTTTT CASRPLPGGIGNEKLFF TRBJ1-4 17 . . TRBV6-2/TRBV6-3
TGTGCCAGCAGCTCAATCAAGGGGGCAGCTGAAGCTTTCTTT CASSSIKGAAEAFF TRBJ1-1 14 . TRBD1 TRBV11-2
TGTGCCAGCAGCTTGGGACTAGCGGGAACCCGCCCCTACGAGCAGTACTTC CASSLGLAGTRPYEQYF TRBJ2-7 17 . TRBD2 TRBV5-6
TGTGCCAGCAGCGTGGTCCCAGGGGAGACCCAGTACTTC CASSVVPGETQYF TRBJ2-5 13 . . TRBV9
TGCAGAGCGGTCAACTACAATGAGCAGTTCTTC CRAVNYNEQFF TRBJ2-1 11 . . TRBV20-1
TGTGCCACCAGCAGAGATAGGGGCACCGGGGAGCTGTTTTTT CATSRDRGTGELFF TRBJ2-2 14 . . TRBV15
TGTGCCAGCAGCTTGGGGTCTAGCGGAGTGAACACCGGGGAGCTGTTTTTT CASSLGSSGVNTGELFF TRBJ2-2 17 . TRBD2 TRBV5-4
TGTGCCAGCACTTCTCCGGGACTAGCTGTTAACGAGCAGTACTTC CASTSPGLAVNEQYF TRBJ2-7 15 . TRBD2 TRBV28
TGTGCCAGTAGTGTCACTCGGGGGACAGGGAAAGGGGGCTACACCTTC CASSVTRGTGKGGYTF TRBJ1-2 16 . TRBD1 TRBV19
TGTGCCAGCAGTCACAGGGGCGAGGAGACCCAGTACTTC CASSHRGEETQYF TRBJ2-5 13 . TRBD1 TRBV27
TGTGCCAGCAGAACCGGGGCAGGGGAAGGCTACACCTTC CASRTGAGEGYTF TRBJ1-2 13 once . TRBV5-5
TGTGCCAGCAGCTTAACGGGCACCTACAATGAGCAGTTCTTC CASSLTGTYNEQFF TRBJ2-1 14 once . TRBV7-3
TGTGCCAGCAGCCCCCCGGGGTTCAATCAGCCCCAGCATTTT CASSPPGFNQPQHF TRBJ1-5 14 . . TRBV7-9
TGCAGTGTGGGCAGGGGGGAAGAGCAGTACTTC CSVGRGEEQYF TRBJ2-7 11 once . TRBV20-1
TGTGCCAGCAGTGAATTTAGAAGCCACGTCGATTCCTACGAGCAGTACTTC CASSEFRSHVDSYEQYF TRBJ2-7 17 . . TRBV2
TGTGCCAGCAGCCTGCGTTTCGGTAGCGGGAGCTACAATGAGCAGTTCTTC CASSLRFGSGSYNEQFF TRBJ2-1 17 . TRBD2 TRBV5-4
TGCGCCAGCAGCCAAGATAAGGACGGGACACCCCCTTTGCCCCAGCATTTT CASSQDKDGTPPLPQHF TRBJ1-5 17 . . TRBV4-1
TGTGCCTGGAGTTCAGGGGGCAGGGATGAGCAGTTCTTC CAWSSGGRDEQFF TRBJ2-1 13 . TRBD1 TRBV30
TGTGCCAGCAGCCAACGGGACAGGGTAACGCAGTATTTT CASSQRDRVTQYF TRBJ2-3 13 . TRBD1 TRBV6-2/TRBV6-3
TGTGCCAGCAGTTTAGTGGTCGGGACAGGGTCGTCCGGGGAGCTGTTTTTT CASSLVVGTGSSGELFF TRBJ2-2 17 . TRBD1 TRBV27
TGTGCCAGCAGTCTGACAGGGGGTATGAATTCACCCCTCCACTTT CASSLTGGMNSPLHF TRBJ1-6 15 . TRBD1 TRBV7-9
TGTGCCAGCAGCCCCACAACCAAAGATACGCAGTATTTT CASSPTTKDTQYF TRBJ2-3 13 . . TRBV4-2
TGTGCCAGCAGCCGGGGGGATACGCAGTATTTT CASSRGDTQYF TRBJ2-3 11 . . TRBV11-2
TGCAGCGTCGCCGGGACTTTGAACTATGGCTACACCTTC CSVAGTLNYGYTF TRBJ1-2 13 . . TRBV29-1
TGTGCCAGTAGCTTAGCGGGAGTCGGGCACGAGCAGTACTTC CASSLAGVGHEQYF TRBJ2-7 14 . TRBD2 TRBV19
TGTGCCAGCAGCCCCCTACTGAGCTATGGCTACACCTTC CASSPLLSYGYTF TRBJ1-2 13 . . TRBV9
TGTGCCAGCAGCCAAGCGGGGGGGACGCCGCAGACCCAGTACTTC CASSQAGGTPQTQYF TRBJ2-5 15 . TRBD2 TRBV4-2
TGTGCCAGCTCAAACTTCTCGGACTCCCCCCTTTACAATGAGCAGTTCTTC CASSNFSDSPLYNEQFF TRBJ2-1 17 . . TRBV18
TGTGCCAGCTCACCACTTCCTAGCTCCTACGAGCAGTACTTC CASSPLPSSYEQYF TRBJ2-7 14 . . TRBV18
TGCGCCAGCAGCAGTCTGGGACAGAGCTCCTACAATGAGCAGTTCTTC CASSSLGQSSYNEQFF TRBJ2-1 16 . TRBD1 TRBV5-1
TGTGCCAGCAGTCCGGACTGGAACACTGAAGCTTTCTTT CASSPDWNTEAFF TRBJ1-1 13 . . TRBV12-3/TRBV12-4
TGTGCCAGCTCAAAACTAGCGGGAGAGGAGCAGTACTTC CASSKLAGEEQYF TRBJ2-7 13 . TRBD2 TRBV18
TGCGCCAGCAGCCTCGGGTGGGGGGATTGGGGCAATCAGCCCCAGCATTTT CASSLGWGDWGNQPQHF TRBJ1-5 17 once . TRBV4-3
TGTGCCAGCAGCTTAACTAGCGGGAGAAATGACGAGCAGTACTTC CASSLTSGRNDEQYF TRBJ2-7 15 . TRBD2 TRBV11-2
TGTGCCAGCACTTATACGACAGGGAGTGTGACTGAAGCTTTCTTT CASTYTTGSVTEAFF TRBJ1-1 15 . TRBD1 TRBV6-5
TGTGCCAGCAGCCCAGTCGACAGGGAGAGGTATTCCGGGGAGCTGTTTTTT CASSPVDRERYSGELFF TRBJ2-2 17 . TRBD1 TRBV5-5
TGCGCCAGCAGCCAAGCCACAGGGGGTTACAATACGCAGTATTTT CASSQATGGYNTQYF TRBJ2-3 15 . TRBD1 TRBV4-1
TGTGCCAGCAGCTTATGGAGCCTAGCGGACACAGATACGCAGTATTTT CASSLWSLADTDTQYF TRBJ2-3 16 once TRBD2 TRBV7-2
TGTGCCAGCAGAGGTGACAGGGGGCTTGGCTACACCTTC CASRGDRGLGYTF TRBJ1-2 13 . TRBD1 TRBV6-5
TGCAGTGCTAGTCAGCCAGTCCGGGTGAACACTGAAGCTTTCTTT CSASQPVRVNTEAFF TRBJ1-1 15 few . TRBV20-1
TGTGCCAGCAGTGAACGGGGGGAAAACTATGGCTACACCTTC CASSERGENYGYTF TRBJ1-2 14 . . TRBV2
TGTGCCAGCTCCTCTACTCCGTTATATGGCTACACCTTC CASSSTPLYGYTF TRBJ1-2 13 . . TRBV6-5
TGTGCCACCGAGAGGGACAGCTACGAGCAGTACTTC CATERDSYEQYF TRBJ2-7 12 . TRBD1 TRBV28
TGCGCCAGCAGCACTGGACAGCTCGTTGAAGCTTTCTTT CASSTGQLVEAFF TRBJ1-1 13 . . TRBV5-1
TGTGCCACAGCGACCCGGCAGGGGGCCACAGATACGCAGTATTTT CATATRQGATDTQYF TRBJ2-3 15 . TRBD1 TRBV24-1
TGTGCCAGCTCAATCGGGACAATCTATGAGCAGTTCTTC CASSIGTIYEQFF TRBJ2-1 13 few . TRBV18
TGTGCCGGTAGGGGGGAGGGCACTGAAGCTTTCTTT CAGRGEGTEAFF TRBJ1-1 12 once . TRBV5-3
TGTGCCAGTAATCGAGCGGGGGGCACCGGGGAGCTGTTTTTT CASNRAGGTGELFF TRBJ2-2 14 . TRBD2 TRBV19
TGCGCCAGCAGCTTGGAGTCGGGAATCCAAGAGACCCAGTACTTC CASSLESGIQETQYF TRBJ2-5 15 once . TRBV5-1
TGTGCCTGGAGTGTAGGGGGACAAGAGACCCAGTACTTC CAWSVGGQETQYF TRBJ2-5 13 . . TRBV30
TGTGCCAGCAGCCCCGCAGTAGCGGGAGTAGATACGCAGTATTTT CASSPAVAGVDTQYF TRBJ2-3 15 . TRBD2 TRBV11-2